These 25 T cell receptor beta chains originate from one sample sequenced in a study of T-cell memory formation after mild COVID-19. TCRdb re-derived calls from the 5' RACE reads in MiXCR, one entry per CDR3 protein. This sample has about 260,000 distinct CDR3 sequences, with 16% found just once. The specimen sequenced was PBMCs or a T cell subset sorted from them (not recorded which). The receptor source for this set is a man in his late teens or twenties who had mild COVID-19 (a few samples of this study predate the infection). Cell type and time point are not known.

J is TRBJ2-6 and V is TRBV5-6; D is unresolved. Deletions cut 4 bases from V and 0 bases from J, with 5 bases between. The CDR3 is 14 amino acids. CDR1 SGHDT and CDR2 YYEEEE come from the germline V gene. This CDR3 is CASSRSSGANVLTF. The CDR3 region has the DNA TGTGCCAGCAGCAGAAGCTCTGGGGCCAACGTCCTGACTTTC. Full variable domain (missing parts from reference TRBV5-6 and TRBJ2-6): DAGVTQSPTHLIKTRGQQVTLRCSPKSGHDTVSWYQQALGQGPQFIFQYYEEEERQRGNFPDRFSGHQFPNYSSELNVNALLLGDSALYLCASSRSSGANVLTFGAGSRLTVL.

The rearrangement links TRBV29-1 to TRBJ2-6; tentative D call: TRBD1 (5 bases). The CDR3 is 14 residues long. Germline lookup yields CDR1 SQVTM and CDR2 ANQGSEA. V was pared by 3 bases and J by 0 bases, with 6 bases between. CDR3 region: CSVEDISGANVLTF. In DNA form, the CDR3 reads TGCAGCGTTGAGGACATCTCTGGGGCCAACGTCCTGACTTTC.

The CDR3 sequence is CASSLRTSGADEQFF. The CDR3 region has the DNA TGTGCCAGCAGCCTTCGGACTAGCGGGGCCGATGAGCAGTTCTTC. V usage is TRBV7-3 and J usage is TRBJ2-1; 12 bases are a match to TRBD2. The germline CDR1 and CDR2 sequences are SGHTA and FQGTGA. The J segment lost 8 bases and the V segment lost 5 bases, leaving 7 bases of the junction unmatched. The CDR3 covers 15 residues. Supplemented by reference TRBV7-3 and TRBJ2-1, the full variable domain reads GAGVSQTPSNKVTEKGKYVELRCDPISGHTALYWYRQSLGQGPEFLIYFQGTGAADDSGLPNDRFFAVRPEGSVSTLKIQRTERGDSAVYLCASSLRTSGADEQFFGPGTRLTVL.

This chain joins TRBV7-8 and TRBJ2-1; a weak D match, TRBD1 (6 bases). CDR1 SGHVS and CDR2 FQNEAQ come from the germline V gene. V lost 5 bases, J lost 0 bases, and 11 bases lay in between. This CDR3 has 15 residues. The chain's CDR3 is CASSPQGSSYNEQFF. In DNA, the CDR3 is TGTGCCAGCAGCCCTCAGGGGAGCTCCTACAATGAGCAGTTCTTC.

This chain uses TRBV4-2 with TRBJ2-5; D might be TRBD1 or TRBD2, each matching 5 bases. The CDR3 totals 16 residues. Germline-derived CDR1 and CDR2 are LGHNA and YNFKEQ. V dropped 0 bases and J dropped 5 bases, with 16 bases sitting between them. As DNA, the CDR3 is TGTGCCAGCAGCCAAGAAAGGGGCACCGGGGAGGAGACCCAGTACTTC. Translated, it gives CASSQERGTGEETQYF.

The rearrangement links TRBV4-1 to TRBJ2-5; TRBD2 agrees at 13 bases. This CDR3 comprises 19 residues. Germline assignment: CDR1 MGHRA and CDR2 YSYEKL. V dropped 2 bases and J dropped 1; count of bases not matched to a gene: 10. The CDR3 here is CASSQFPGLAGDVQETQYF. For the CDR3, the DNA is TGCGCCAGCAGCCAATTTCCCGGACTAGCGGGGGACGTCCAAGAGACCCAGTACTTC.

Ten or more counts support this clonotype. The rearrangement links TRBV5-1 to TRBJ1-1; D uncertain. Germline loops: CDR1 SGHRS, CDR2 YFSETQ. Trimming removed 1 base from V and 1 base from J, with 5 bases in between. This CDR3 region has 13 residues. For the CDR3, the DNA is TGCGCCAGCAGCTTGTGGGAGAACACTGAAGCTTTCTTT. Its protein product is CASSLWENTEAFF. Combining the CDR3 with reference TRBV5-1 and TRBJ1-1 gives the whole variable domain KAGVTQTPRYLIKTRGQQVTLSCSPISGHRSVSWYQQTPGQGLQFLFEYFSETQRNKGNFPGRFSGRQFSNSRSEMNVSTLELGDSALYLCASSLWENTEAFFGQGTRLTVV.

The chain couples TRBV6-2 or TRBV6-3 to TRBJ2-7, with no clear D. The CDR3 has 14 amino acids. V was cut by 7 bases and J by 4 bases, with 17 bases left in between. The germline V gene has CDR1 MNHEY and CDR2 SVGEGT. The CDR3 nucleotides are TGTGCCAGCAAACCAGCGTCAGAAGGTTACGAGCAGTACGTC. Translation: CASKPASEGYEQYV.

This clonotype was seen a few times. The rearrangement joins TRBV6-1 to TRBJ2-1; 7 bases are shared with TRBD2. Germline lookup yields CDR1 MNHNS and CDR2 SASEGT. CDR3 length: 14 residues. Trimming took 8 bases from V and 9 from J; bases not matched to a gene: 13. CDR3 in amino acids: CASLPGLPEGEQFF. The CDR3 region has the DNA TGTGCCAGCCTCCCGGGACTACCCGAGGGTGAGCAGTTCTTC.

There are many counts of this clonotype. This chain links TRBV12-3 or TRBV12-4 with TRBJ2-7; possibly TRBD2 for D (5 bases). The CDR3 has 13 amino acids. Trimming stripped 3 bases from V and 5 bases from J, with 11 bases between. Written as DNA, the CDR3 is TGTGCCAGCAGTTTTGGGCCGCGGGACGAGCAGTACTTC. Residues: CASSFGPRDEQYF.

This rearrangement joins TRBV12-3 or TRBV12-4 to TRBJ1-5; no definite D call. Trimming left V 5 bases short and J 1 base short, with 15 bases between. The CDR3 contains 16 residues. CDR3 sequence (DNA): TGTGCCAGCAGTGACGTGGGCAGAGGAAGCAATCAGCCCCAGCATTTT. This sequence encodes CASSDVGRGSNQPQHF.

The J gene is TRBJ1-4, the V gene TRBV7-2; TRBD1 agrees at 9 bases. V lost 5 bases and J lost 10; bases outside the gene matches: 11. The CDR3 has 15 amino acids. The germline V gene has CDR1 SGHTA and CDR2 FQGNSA. CDR3 sequence: CASSTTGTGFGKLFF. In nucleotides, the CDR3 is TGTGCCAGCAGCACCACCGGGACAGGGTTTGGAAAACTGTTTTTT.

This clonotype was detected only a few times. The gene calls are TRBV29-1 and TRBJ2-3; D is undetermined. In germline, CDR1 is SQVTM, CDR2 ANQGSEA. The CDR3 sequence is 10 residues long. The V end was cut by 4 bases, the J end by 4 bases, with 3 bases between. CDR3 nucleotides: TGCAGCGTTGTTTCAGATACGCAGTATTTT. Its protein product is CSVVSDTQYF.

This sequence joins TRBV9 and TRBJ1-1; D is ambiguous. This CDR3 comprises 14 residues. V was pared by 1 base and J by 1 base, with 8 bases between. Germline V lookup: CDR1 SGDLS, CDR2 YYNGEE. CDR3 loop: CASSVSNSNTEAFF. The CDR3 bases are TGTGCCAGCAGCGTAAGTAACTCGAACACTGAAGCTTTCTTT.

This clonotype came up a few times. The chain joins TRBV6-1 to TRBJ2-4, with a weak D call TRBD2 (6 bases). CDR1 is MNHNS and CDR2 is SASEGT in the germline V gene. CDR3 length equals 16 residues. The V and J ends lost 4 bases and 9 bases respectively, with 22 bases between them. The CDR3 is CASSAAAFLLLAIQYF. The CDR3 DNA reads TGTGCCAGCAGTGCCGCGGCTTTTCTTCTACTAGCCATTCAGTACTTC.

The rearrangement joins TRBV7-8 to TRBJ2-6; D not resolved. The V and J ends lost 5 bases and 1 base respectively, with 18 bases between them. From germline, CDR1 is SGHVS and CDR2 FQNEAQ. The CDR3 is 18 amino acids. CDR3 in amino acids: CASSASRNDLSGANVLTF. DNA of the CDR3: TGTGCCAGCAGCGCATCAAGAAATGACTTGTCTGGGGCCAACGTCCTGACTTTC.

This clonotype was detected only a few times. The J gene is TRBJ2-3, the V gene TRBV4-3, with D possibly matching TRBD2 (6 bases). V shed 0 bases and J shed 0 bases, with 7 bases lying between them. CDR3 length equals 15 residues. Germline values: CDR1 LGHNA, CDR2 YSLEER. Here the CDR3 reads CASSQELASTDTQYF. The DNA for the CDR3 is TGCGCCAGCAGCCAAGAACTAGCTAGCACAGATACGCAGTATTTT.

The CDR3 here is CASSFSYEQYV. CDR3 nucleotides: TGTGCCAGCAGTTTTAGCTACGAGCAGTACGTC. J is TRBJ2-7 and V is TRBV2; D uncertain. Trimming removed 5 bases from V and 3 bases from J, with 5 bases in between. Germline CDR1 SNHLY, CDR2 FYNNEI. The CDR3 loop spans 11 amino acids.

The V gene is TRBV7-2, the J gene TRBJ2-5; a possible D gene is TRBD2 (6 bases). The germline V gene encodes CDR1 SGHTA and CDR2 FQGNSA. The CDR3 totals 13 residues. Deletions cut 2 bases from V and 7 bases from J, with 11 bases between. CDR3 sequence: CASSLIFGGTQYF. The CDR3 DNA reads TGTGCCAGCAGCTTAATTTTCGGGGGGACCCAGTACTTC.

J is TRBJ2-5 and V is TRBV7-3; 7 bases align to TRBD2. The germline V gene has CDR1 SGHTA and CDR2 FQGTGA. The CDR3 sequence is 15 residues long. V trimming: 5 bases; J trimming: 6 bases; junction bases outside the gene matches: 12. The CDR3 DNA reads as TGTGCCAGCAGCCCGGGACTCGGGAGGAGGCAGACCCAGTACTTC. Translating gives CASSPGLGRRQTQYF. Full variable domain (missing parts from reference TRBV7-3 and TRBJ2-5): GAGVSQTPSNKVTEKGKYVELRCDPISGHTALYWYRQSLGQGPEFLIYFQGTGAADDSGLPNDRFFAVRPEGSVSTLKIQRTERGDSAVYLCASSPGLGRRQTQYFGPGTRLLVL.

This chain links TRBV20-1 with TRBJ2-3; D is ambiguous. Per germline, CDR1 DFQATT and CDR2 SNEGSKA (reference sequence). This CDR3 is 13 amino acids long. Trimming stripped 6 bases from V and 0 bases from J, with 10 bases between. CDR3 sequence reads: CSAEDPSTDTQYF. Written as DNA, the CDR3 is TGCAGTGCCGAGGACCCAAGCACAGATACGCAGTATTTT.

CDR3 nucleotides: TGTGCCAGCAGCCGAAGATCGTTGGGAGGAGAGACCCAGTACTTC. Its translation: CASSRRSLGGETQYF. The chain links TRBV5-6 to TRBJ2-5, with D perhaps matching TRBD2 (6 bases). The CDR3 spans 15 residues. V was clipped by 4 bases and J by 4 bases, with 17 bases between them. Germline CDR1 reads SGHDT; CDR2 reads YYEEEE.

The chain is built from TRBV4-3 and TRBJ2-2, with a possible D match to TRBD2 (6 bases). The CDR3 is made up of 15 amino acids. V was shortened by 0 bases and J by 1 base, with 6 bases between the two germline ends. The germline V gene encodes CDR1 LGHNA and CDR2 YSLEER. The CDR3 loop is CASSQDGGNTGELFF. CDR3 DNA: TGCGCCAGCAGCCAAGACGGGGGGAACACCGGGGAGCTGTTTTTT.

This clonotype turned up a few times. The chain uses TRBV3-1 and TRBJ2-3; TRBD2 agrees at 10 bases. Germline trimming cut 4 bases from V and 6 bases from J; bases unmatched to any gene: 10. This CDR3 is built from 16 residues. Germline V gene lookup returns CDR1 LGHDT and CDR2 YNNKEL (reference sequence). Here the CDR3 DNA reads TGTGCCAGCAGCCCCCCACTAGCGGGGAGATGGGATACGCAGTATTTT. Protein: CASSPPLAGRWDTQYF.

This clonotype was observed a handful of times. The V call is TRBV4-1, the J call TRBJ2-7; D may be TRBD2 (6 bases). This CDR3 has 14 amino acids. From germline, CDR1 is MGHRA and CDR2 YSYEKL. Trimming stripped 1 base from V and 5 bases from J, with 12 bases between. CDR3 in DNA: TGCGCCAGCAGCCAAGGTGGAGGGTTGGACGAGCAGTACTTC. This encodes CASSQGGGLDEQYF.